Described below is a single T cell receptor beta chain sequence and its context. These data come from a study of blood T cell repertoires in COVID-19. The wider study: T cells, B-cell-depleted T cells, or PBMCs supplied cDNA or gDNA.

The CDR3 extends over 14 amino acids. Germline-derived CDR1 and CDR2 are LGHDT and YNNKEL (reference sequence). V shed 2 bases and J shed 7 bases, with 12 bases lying between them. As handled by the study authors: It was from reference gene primer amplification that nucleated cell counts were estimated. The protocol was immunoSEQ multiplex PCR, while the TCRdb copy is restricted to in-frame clones and leaves out a portion. V and J calls and clone size follow that table, whereas D and trimming were derived from the DNA. The top ten hold 4.6% of the sample, which has approximately 260,000 clones, 89% seen once.

The TCR originated in a woman in her 40s who had recovered from COVID-19. The chain joins TRBV3-1 (or the pseudogene TRBV3-2) to TRBJ2-1; D is possibly TRBD1 (6 bases). The sample consisted of peripheral blood. The CDR3 region is CASSQLQGWNEQFF. The CDR3 nucleotides are TGTGCCAGCAGCCAATTACAGGGTTGGAATGAGCAGTTCTTC.